One and the same sample provided the 23 T cell receptor beta chains below, sequenced in a study of T cell responses to AZD1222 COVID-19 vaccine. Assay: immunoSEQ multiplex PCR; the TCRdb copy retains only in-frame clones and omits some. The sample holds 150,000 to 200,000 clones, approximately 90% seen once. The specimen was peripheral blood, collected 28 days after the second AZD1222 dose. These receptors originate from an adult who received the AZD1222 COVID-19 vaccine.

The chain joins TRBV19 to TRBJ2-3; 12 bases line up with TRBD2. V trimming: 7 bases; J trimming: 4 bases; junction bases outside the gene matches: 9. Germline V lookup: CDR1 LNHDA, CDR2 SQIVND (reference sequence). This CDR3 has 16 amino acids. CDR3 in amino acids: CASTLLAGGSSDTQYF. The CDR3, as DNA: TGTGCCAGTACCCTACTAGCGGGAGGTAGCTCAGATACGCAGTATTTT.

The genes are TRBV27 and TRBJ1-5; TRBD1 aligns across 11 bases. This CDR3 spans 15 amino acids. In germline, CDR1 is MNHEY, CDR2 SMNVEV (reference sequence). V lost 4 bases, J lost 4 bases, and 3 bases stayed unmatched. In DNA form, the CDR3 reads TGTGCCAGCAGTTACGGGACAGGGGGAAATCAGCCCCAGCATTTT. It codes for CASSYGTGGNQPQHF.

This chain connects TRBV27 to TRBJ2-7; possibly TRBD2 for D (7 bases). Germline V gene sequence: CDR1 MNHEY, CDR2 SMNVEV (reference sequence). Between the trimmed V and J ends, which lost 5 bases and 4 bases, there was a span of 15 bases. The CDR3 sequence is 14 residues long. The CDR3 protein is CASSPSGGGYEQYF. The CDR3 bases are TGTGCCAGCAGTCCTAGCGGAGGGGGGTACGAGCAGTACTTC.

The chain is built from TRBV19 and TRBJ2-7; 8 bases align to TRBD1. V lost 2 bases, J lost 4 bases, and 10 bases stayed unmatched. This CDR3 comprises 16 residues. Germline V gene sequence: CDR1 LNHDA, CDR2 SQIVND (reference sequence). The chain's CDR3 is CASSILGQGAFYEQYF. The CDR3 bases are TGTGCCAGTAGTATACTCGGCCAGGGGGCTTTTTACGAGCAGTACTTC.

This clone was recorded once. The V call is TRBV28, the J call TRBJ1-5, with D unclear. CDR3 size: 15 residues. Trimming pared 5 bases from V and 1 base from J, leaving 12 bases between. Germline values: CDR1 MDHEN, CDR2 SYDVKM. CDR3 sequence (DNA): TGTGCCAGCAGTCTCGACTCGGAGAGCAATCAGCCCCAGCATTTT. Amino acid sequence: CASSLDSESNQPQHF.

The chain has TRBV18 and TRBJ1-6; no definite D call. Germline-derived CDR1 and CDR2 are KGHSH and LQKENI. The V and J ends lost 3 bases and 8 bases respectively, with 8 bases between them. The CDR3 consists of 13 residues. The CDR3 reads CASSPEIDSPLHF. The DNA of the CDR3 is TGTGCCAGCTCACCGGAGATCGATTCACCCCTCCACTTT.

The rearrangement links TRBV7-3 to TRBJ1-3; D is ambiguous. V was trimmed by 1 base and J by 0 bases, leaving 10 bases between them. The CDR3 has 16 amino acids. CDR1 is SGHTA, CDR2 FQGTGA, per germline. The CDR3, as DNA: TGTGCCAGCAGCTTAAACAGACCCAGCTCTGGAAACACCATATATTTT. Its translation: CASSLNRPSSGNTIYF.

The rearrangement links TRBV4-3 to TRBJ2-2; 8 bases match TRBD2. Germline CDR1 and CDR2: LGHNA and YSLEER. J lost 2 bases, V lost 1 base, and 6 bases had no gene match. The CDR3 loop spans 17 amino acids. CDR3: CASSQGATSGNTGELFF. In nucleotides, the CDR3 is TGCGCCAGCAGCCAAGGGGCCACTAGCGGAAACACCGGGGAGCTGTTTTTT.

V gene TRBV18 combines with J gene TRBJ2-3; a possible D gene is TRBD1 (7 bases). Trimming shortened V by 3 bases and J by 0 bases, and 22 bases separated the two germline ends. Germline values: CDR1 KGHSH, CDR2 LQKENI. This CDR3 region has 19 residues. The DNA of the CDR3 is TGTGCCAGCTCACCCAGGATCCAGGGGGGCTTAACTAGCACAGATACGCAGTATTTT. Encoded protein: CASSPRIQGGLTSTDTQYF.

The CDR3 DNA follows: TGTGCCAGCAGTGAGGACAGGATGGGCTGGAATAATCAGCCCCAGCATTTT. Its translation: CASSEDRMGWNNQPQHF. V gene TRBV28 combines with J gene TRBJ1-5, with TRBD1 matching 7 bases. Germline CDR1 is MDHEN and CDR2 is SYDVKM. The CDR3 is made up of 17 amino acids. The ends lost 5 bases at V and 4 bases at J; junction bases unmatched: 14.

The V call is TRBV28, the J call TRBJ2-7; weak D call: TRBD1 (7 bases). The CDR3 is made up of 14 amino acids. Deletions cut 6 bases from V and 4 bases from J, with 16 bases between. CDR1 and CDR2 (germline): MDHEN, SYDVKM. As DNA, the CDR3 is TGTGCCAGCAGGCAGGGGGGCGCGGGGTACGAGCAGTACTTC. Translating it yields CASRQGGAGYEQYF. Together with reference TRBV28 and TRBJ2-7, the CDR3 gives the full variable domain: DVKVTQSSRYLVKRTGEKVFLECVQDMDHENMFWYRQDPGLGLRLIYFSYDVKMKEKGDIPEGYSVSREKKERFSLILESASTNQTSMYLCASRQGGAGYEQYFGPGTRLTVT.

The chain uses TRBV18 and TRBJ2-7; no definite D call. Germline CDR1 reads KGHSH; CDR2 reads LQKENI. V was trimmed by 4 bases and J by 5 bases, leaving 9 bases between them. CDR3 size: 12 residues. The CDR3 nucleotides read TGTGCCAGCTCACGAAACAACGACGAGCAGTACTTC. It yields the protein CASSRNNDEQYF.

CDR3 amino acids: CASSFSGSSYNEQFF. The CDR3 DNA follows: TGTGCCAGCAGCTTTAGCGGGAGCTCCTACAATGAGCAGTTCTTC. The chain recombines TRBV7-2 with TRBJ2-1; 9 bases align to TRBD2. CDR3 length: 15 amino acids. Germline V gene data show CDR1 as SGHTA and CDR2 as FQGNSA. V dropped 3 bases and J dropped 0; count of bases not matched to a gene: 0.

The V gene is TRBV6-5, the J gene TRBJ1-5, with D possibly matching TRBD1 (5 bases). Germline CDR1 reads MNHEY; CDR2 reads SVGAGI. Trimming took 7 bases from V and 5 from J, leaving 18 bases between them. The CDR3 sequence is 15 residues long. The CDR3 is CASKVSSQGHQPQHF. The CDR3 DNA reads as TGTGCCAGCAAAGTGAGCAGTCAGGGCCATCAGCCCCAGCATTTT.

This clone has more than one count but fewer than ten. The J gene is TRBJ2-3, the V gene TRBV7-2; D gene ambiguous. The germline CDR1 and CDR2 sequences are SGHTA and FQGNSA. CDR3 length equals 16 residues. The germline V and J ends were trimmed by 6 bases and 7 bases, with 23 bases remaining between them. The DNA for the CDR3 is TGTGCCAGCAGGCCCTCCGCCTTGTCGAGCACCTATACGCAGTATTTT. Its translation is CASRPSALSSTYTQYF.

The V call is TRBV7-8, the J call TRBJ1-4; no definite D call. Germline assignment: CDR1 SGHVS and CDR2 FQNEAQ. V dropped 1 base and J dropped 4 bases, with 10 bases sitting between them. The CDR3 is made up of 15 amino acids. The CDR3 protein is CASSLGGFGNEKLFF. CDR3 coding DNA: TGTGCCAGCAGCTTAGGCGGGTTTGGTAATGAAAAACTGTTTTTT.

The chain employs TRBV5-1 and TRBJ2-2; D is undetermined. Germline values: CDR1 SGHRS, CDR2 YFSETQ. V was clipped by 4 bases and J by 1 base, with 8 bases between them. This CDR3 comprises 14 residues. The chain's CDR3 is CASSRPENTGELFF. CDR3 nucleotides: TGCGCCAGCAGCCGACCGGAGAACACCGGGGAGCTGTTTTTT.

This clone was observed a single time. The chain combines TRBV7-2 with TRBJ2-7; 8 nucleotides line up with TRBD2. With 4 bases clipped from V and 3 bases from J, the junction kept 2 bases outside the gene matches. The CDR3 is 13 residues long. The germline CDR1 and CDR2 sequences are SGHTA and FQGNSA. This CDR3 is CASSSSGFYEQYF. Here the CDR3 DNA reads TGTGCCAGCAGCTCTAGCGGGTTCTACGAGCAGTACTTC.

The chain links TRBV9 to TRBJ2-2, with 10 bases fitting TRBD2. Germline trimming cut 3 bases from V and 3 bases from J; bases unmatched to any gene: 5. The CDR3 has 16 amino acids. Germline CDR1 and CDR2: SGDLS and YYNGEE. The CDR3 coding sequence is TGTGCCAGCAGCGGGTGGACTAGCGGATACACCGGGGAGCTGTTTTTT. Protein sequence: CASSGWTSGYTGELFF.

This chain uses TRBV30 with TRBJ1-2; D perhaps matches TRBD1 (5 bases). V was clipped by 2 bases and J by 4 bases, with 14 bases between them. This CDR3 is 14 amino acids long. Per germline, CDR1 GTSNPN and CDR2 SVGIG (reference sequence). DNA for the CDR3: TGTGCCTGGAGTTCTAAGCAGGGTCCCTATGGCTACACCTTC. Its protein is CAWSSKQGPYGYTF.

The V gene is TRBV6-2 or TRBV6-3, the J gene TRBJ2-7; the D gene is possibly TRBD1 (6 bases). The CDR3 spans 17 residues. The V end lost 0 bases, the J end lost 5 bases, and 20 bases lay between the germline ends. In germline, CDR1 is MNHEY, CDR2 SVGEGT. CDR3 bases: TGTGCCAGCAGTTACTCCTCCCAAGCACAGGGTACGGACGAGCAGTACTTC. Its protein product is CASSYSSQAQGTDEQYF.

J is TRBJ1-2 and V is TRBV7-2; D may be TRBD1 (6 bases). CDR1 is SGHTA and CDR2 is FQGNSA in the germline V gene. Trimming shortened V by 1 base and J by 7 bases, and 13 bases separated the two germline ends. The CDR3 spans 14 residues. The CDR3 loop reads CASSLEWGAGGYTF. Here the CDR3 DNA reads TGTGCCAGCAGCTTAGAATGGGGGGCGGGTGGCTACACCTTC.

The chain has TRBV9 and TRBJ2-2; 9 positions agree with TRBD1. Trimming cost V 4 bases and J 5 bases; bases outside gene matches: 6. The CDR3 is made up of 15 amino acids. In germline, CDR1 is SGDLS, CDR2 YYNGEE. In DNA form, the CDR3 reads TGTGCCAGCAGCTTCCTGGGACAGGGTACCGGGGAGCTGTTTTTT. Its protein is CASSFLGQGTGELFF.